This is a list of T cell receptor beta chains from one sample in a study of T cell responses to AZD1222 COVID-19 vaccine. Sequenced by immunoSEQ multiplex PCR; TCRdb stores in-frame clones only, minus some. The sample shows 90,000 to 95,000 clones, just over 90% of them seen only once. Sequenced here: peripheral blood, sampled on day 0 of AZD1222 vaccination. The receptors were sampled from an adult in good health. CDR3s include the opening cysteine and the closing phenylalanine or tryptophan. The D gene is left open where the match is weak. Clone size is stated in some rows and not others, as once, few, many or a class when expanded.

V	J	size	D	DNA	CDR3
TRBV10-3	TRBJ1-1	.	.	TGTGCCATCAGTGAAGGAAGGACTGAAGCTTTCTTT	CAISEGRTEAFF
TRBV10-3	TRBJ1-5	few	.	TGTGCCATCAACCCCGGGCCGAGGCAGCCCCAGCATTTT	CAINPGPRQPQHF
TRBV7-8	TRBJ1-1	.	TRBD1	TGTGCCAGCAGCTTTAGGGACAGGAACACTGAAGCTTTCTTT	CASSFRDRNTEAFF
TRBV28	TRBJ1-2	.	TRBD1	TGTGCCAGCACCTCCCGGACAGGGGGCAACTATGGCTACACCTTC	CASTSRTGGNYGYTF
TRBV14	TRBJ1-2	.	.	TGTGCCAGCAGCCAAGACAGAGGGCGGGTAGGCTACACCTTC	CASSQDRGRVGYTF
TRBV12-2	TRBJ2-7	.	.	TGTGCAAGTCGCCGTCCCGGGACAGGGGGATACTATCCTCCTCTCTACGAGCAGTACTTC	CASRRPGTGGYYPPLYEQYF
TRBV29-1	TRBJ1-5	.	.	TGCAGCGTTGCGTTGGGGTCAGGAGGTCGGGGACAGCCCCAGCATTTT	CSVALGSGGRGQPQHF
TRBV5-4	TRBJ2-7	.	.	TGTGCCAGCAGCTTGGACTCAGCGGAATGGTACGAGCAGTACTTC	CASSLDSAEWYEQYF
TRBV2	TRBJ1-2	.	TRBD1	TGTGCCAGCGCGGGACAGAGATATGGCTACACCTTC	CASAGQRYGYTF
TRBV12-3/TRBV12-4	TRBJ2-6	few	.	TGTGCCAGCAGGAGCTCTGGGGCCAACGTCCTGACTTTC	CASRSSGANVLTF
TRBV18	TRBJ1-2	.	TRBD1	TGTGCCAGCTCACCGGGACAGGCTAACTATGGCTACACCTTC	CASSPGQANYGYTF
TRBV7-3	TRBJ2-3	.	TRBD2	TGTGCCAGCAGCTCCTCTAGCGGGGGGGCCGCATATCAGGCGCAGTATTTT	CASSSSSGGAAYQAQYF
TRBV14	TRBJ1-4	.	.	TGTGCCAGCAGCCAGGGGGAAGGCCGGGAAAAACTGTTTTTT	CASSQGEGREKLFF
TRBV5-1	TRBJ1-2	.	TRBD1	TGCGCCAGCAGCTTGACAGGGGAAAGGGATGGCTACACCTTC	CASSLTGERDGYTF
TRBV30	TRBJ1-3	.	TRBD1	TGTGCCTGGAGATCGGGACAGAGCTCTGGAAACACCATATATTTT	CAWRSGQSSGNTIYF
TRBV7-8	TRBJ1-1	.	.	TGTGCCAGCACCTTTAGAAGGACCGGGAACACTGAAGCTTTCTTT	CASTFRRTGNTEAFF
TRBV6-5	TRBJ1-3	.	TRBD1	TGTGCCAGCAGTTACTCGAACGGACAGGGATCCATATATTTT	CASSYSNGQGSIYF
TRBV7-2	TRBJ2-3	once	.	TGTGCCAGCAGCCGCAGCCCTAGCACAGATACGCAGTATTTT	CASSRSPSTDTQYF
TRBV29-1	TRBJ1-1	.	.	TGCAGCGTTGGGGTTGGGCGTGAAGCTTTCTTT	CSVGVGREAFF
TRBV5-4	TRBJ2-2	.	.	TGTGCCAGCAGCTCAACGGGGGCCGGCGGGGAGCTGTTTTTT	CASSSTGAGGELFF
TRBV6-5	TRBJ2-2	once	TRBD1	TGTGCCAGCAGTCACCGGGACAGAGACACCGGGGAGCTGTTTTTT	CASSHRDRDTGELFF
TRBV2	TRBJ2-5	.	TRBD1	TGTGCCAGCACAATCGGACAGGAAAGGACCCAGTACTTC	CASTIGQERTQYF
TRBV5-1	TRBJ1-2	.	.	TGCGCCAGCAGCTTGGATGGCGCACTTGGGCTAGGCTACACCTTC	CASSLDGALGLGYTF
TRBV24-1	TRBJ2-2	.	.	TGTGCCACCAGCCGGGACGGGAACACCGGGGAGCTGTTTTTT	CATSRDGNTGELFF
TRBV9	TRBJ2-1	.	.	TGTGCCAGCAGCGGTAGCTCCTACAATGAGCAGTTCTTC	CASSGSSYNEQFF
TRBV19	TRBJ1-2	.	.	TGTGCCAGTGGGGGCCTTAACTATGGCTACACCTTC	CASGGLNYGYTF
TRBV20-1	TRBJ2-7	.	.	TGCAGTGCTAGAGGGAACTACGAGCAGTACTTC	CSARGNYEQYF
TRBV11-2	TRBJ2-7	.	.	TGTGCCAGTACCAAGGGGGAAAACTCCTACGAGCAGTACTTC	CASTKGENSYEQYF
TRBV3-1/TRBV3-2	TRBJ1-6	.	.	TGTGCCAGCAGCCAAGATTCGGGTAATTCACCCCTCCACTTT	CASSQDSGNSPLHF
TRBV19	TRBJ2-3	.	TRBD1	TGTGCCAGTAGTATTCAAGGACAGGGGGCGGATACGCAGTATTTT	CASSIQGQGADTQYF
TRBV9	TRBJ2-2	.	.	TGTGCCAGCAGCGTAGAGGGTTCCGGGGAGCTGTTTTTT	CASSVEGSGELFF
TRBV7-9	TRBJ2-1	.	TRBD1	TGTGCCAGCAGCTTGGGACAGGGCATCGGTGAGCAGTTCTTC	CASSLGQGIGEQFF
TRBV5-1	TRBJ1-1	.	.	TGCGCCAGCAGCTTGGTGGAGGGTGGGAACACTGAAGCTTTCTTT	CASSLVEGGNTEAFF
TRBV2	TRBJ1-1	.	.	TGTGCCAGCAGTTACTCTGGGGGGACTGAAGCTTTCTTT	CASSYSGGTEAFF
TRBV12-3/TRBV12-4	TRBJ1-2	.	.	TGTGCCAGCAGTTTCTTTGGGCAAGGCTACACCTTC	CASSFFGQGYTF
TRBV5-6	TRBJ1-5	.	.	TGTGCCAGCAGCTTGACAGCGATTAGCAATCAGCCCCAGCATTTT	CASSLTAISNQPQHF
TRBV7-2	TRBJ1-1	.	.	TGTGCCAGCAGCTACCACACTGAAGCTTTCTTT	CASSYHTEAFF
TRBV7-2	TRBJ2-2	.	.	TGTGCCAGCAGCTTAGACCTCACCGGGGAGCTGTTTTTT	CASSLDLTGELFF
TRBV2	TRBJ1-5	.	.	TGTGCCAGCAGATCGTGGGGCAATCAGCCCCAGCATTTT	CASRSWGNQPQHF
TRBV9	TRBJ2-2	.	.	TGTGCCAGCAGCGTAGGGGGATACGACACCGGGGAGCTGTTTTTT	CASSVGGYDTGELFF
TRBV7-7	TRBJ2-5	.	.	TGTGCTAGCAGCTCCGGAGAGACCCAGTACTTC	CASSSGETQYF
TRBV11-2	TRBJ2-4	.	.	TGTGCCAGCAGCTTACTGGACCAAAACATTCAGTACTTC	CASSLLDQNIQYF
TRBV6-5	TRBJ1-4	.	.	TGTGCCAGTAGGAGGGTGGGGGCGCTAGATGAAAAACTGTTTTTT	CASRRVGALDEKLFF
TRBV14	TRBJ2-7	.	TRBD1	TGTGCCAGCAGCCCCGGGACAGGGGAATACGAGCAGTACTTC	CASSPGTGEYEQYF
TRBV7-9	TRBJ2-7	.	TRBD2	TGTGCCAGCAGCTTACCTACTAGCGGGGGCCTCTCCTACGAGCAGTACTTC	CASSLPTSGGLSYEQYF
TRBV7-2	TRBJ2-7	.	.	TGTGCCAGCAGCTTATACGCGCGTGAGCAGTACTTC	CASSLYAREQYF
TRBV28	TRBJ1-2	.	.	TGTGCCAGCAGTGTCGACAGGTGGGGTGGCTACACCTTC	CASSVDRWGGYTF
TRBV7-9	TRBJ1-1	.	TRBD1	TGTGCCAGCAGCGGACAGGGTATGGAAACTGAAGCTTTCTTT	CASSGQGMETEAFF
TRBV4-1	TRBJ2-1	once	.	TGCGCCAGCAGCCATGGAAAGGGGCAAAGGAGCTACAATGAGCAGTTCTTC	CASSHGKGQRSYNEQFF
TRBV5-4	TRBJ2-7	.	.	TGTGCCAGCAGCTTCGGCTACGAGCAGTACTTC	CASSFGYEQYF
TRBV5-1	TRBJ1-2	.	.	TGCGCCAGCAGCTTAGAGGGGGGCGCTAACTATGGCTACACCTTC	CASSLEGGANYGYTF
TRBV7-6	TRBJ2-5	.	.	TGTGCCAGCAGCCCGACCTTTAGGGAACAAGAGACCCAGTACTTC	CASSPTFREQETQYF
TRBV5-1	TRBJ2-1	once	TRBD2	TGCGCCAGCAGCTTGTCTAGCGGGGGGCATGAGCAGTTCTTC	CASSLSSGGHEQFF
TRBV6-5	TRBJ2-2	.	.	TGTGCCAGCAGTTATAAGTGGCTAGCTGTCACCGGGGAGCTGTTTTTT	CASSYKWLAVTGELFF
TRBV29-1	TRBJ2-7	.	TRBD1	TGCAGCGCTGAGACGAGACAGGGCCACGCTTGCTTC	CSAETRQGHACF
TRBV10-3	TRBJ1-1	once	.	TGTGCCATCAGTGAATATGGGGCTGAAGCTTTCTTT	CAISEYGAEAFF
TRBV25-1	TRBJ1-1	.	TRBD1	TGTGCCAGCAGTGGGGACAGGTATCTGAACACTGAAGCTTTCTTT	CASSGDRYLNTEAFF
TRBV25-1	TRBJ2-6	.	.	TGTGCCAGCAGTGCTCGGTTCGGGGCCAACGTCCTGACTTTC	CASSARFGANVLTF
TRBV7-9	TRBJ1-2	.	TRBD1	TGTGCCAGCAGCCCAGAGGGTCCAGGGGGTGGCTACACCTTC	CASSPEGPGGGYTF
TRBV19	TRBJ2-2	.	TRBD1	TGTGCCAGTAGCATACAGGGGGCGGTCACCGGGGAGCTGTTTTTT	CASSIQGAVTGELFF